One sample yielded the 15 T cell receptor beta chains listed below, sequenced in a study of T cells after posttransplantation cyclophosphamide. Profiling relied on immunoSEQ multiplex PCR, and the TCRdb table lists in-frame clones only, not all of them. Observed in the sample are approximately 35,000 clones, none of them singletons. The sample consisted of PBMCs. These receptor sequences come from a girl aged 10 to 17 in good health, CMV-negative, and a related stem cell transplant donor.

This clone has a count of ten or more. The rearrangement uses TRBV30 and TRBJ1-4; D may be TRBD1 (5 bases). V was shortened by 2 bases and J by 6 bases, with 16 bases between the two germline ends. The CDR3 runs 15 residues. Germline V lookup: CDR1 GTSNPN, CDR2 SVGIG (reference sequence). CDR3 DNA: TGTGCCTGGAGTAACTCAGGGAATTTAGATGAAAAACTGTTTTTT. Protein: CAWSNSGNLDEKLFF.

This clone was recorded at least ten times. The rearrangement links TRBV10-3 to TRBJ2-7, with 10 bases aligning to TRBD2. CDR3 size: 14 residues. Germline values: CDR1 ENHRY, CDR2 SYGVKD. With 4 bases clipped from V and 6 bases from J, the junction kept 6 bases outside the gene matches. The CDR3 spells CAISGIAGGVEQYF. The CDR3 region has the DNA TGTGCCATCAGTGGAATAGCGGGAGGCGTCGAGCAGTACTTC.

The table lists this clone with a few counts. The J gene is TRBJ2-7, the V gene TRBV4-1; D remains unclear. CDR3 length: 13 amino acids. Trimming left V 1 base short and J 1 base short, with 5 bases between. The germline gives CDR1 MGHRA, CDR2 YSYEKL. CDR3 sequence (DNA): TGCGCCAGCAGCCAAGGTGTATCCTACGAGCAGTACTTC. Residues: CASSQGVSYEQYF.

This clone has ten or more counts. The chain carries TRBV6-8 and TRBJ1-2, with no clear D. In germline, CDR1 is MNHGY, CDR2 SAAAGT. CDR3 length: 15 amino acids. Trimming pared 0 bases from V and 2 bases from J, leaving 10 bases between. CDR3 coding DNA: TGTGCCAGCAGTTACTCGAGTAGCGGGAACTATGGCTACACCTTC. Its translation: CASSYSSSGNYGYTF.

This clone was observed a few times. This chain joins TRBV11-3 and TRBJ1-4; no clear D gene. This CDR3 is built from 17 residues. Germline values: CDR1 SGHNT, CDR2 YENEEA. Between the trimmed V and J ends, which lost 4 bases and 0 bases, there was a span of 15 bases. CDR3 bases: TGTGCCAGCAGCTGGTCTCCTCACAGAGCAACTAATGAAAAACTGTTTTTT. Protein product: CASSWSPHRATNEKLFF.

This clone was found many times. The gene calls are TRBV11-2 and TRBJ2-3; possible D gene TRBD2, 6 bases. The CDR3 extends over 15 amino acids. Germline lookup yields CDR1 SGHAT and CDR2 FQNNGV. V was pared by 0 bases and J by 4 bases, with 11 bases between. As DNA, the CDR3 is TGTGCCAGCAGCTTAGATCGAGGGAGGCCAGATACGCAGTATTTT. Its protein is CASSLDRGRPDTQYF.

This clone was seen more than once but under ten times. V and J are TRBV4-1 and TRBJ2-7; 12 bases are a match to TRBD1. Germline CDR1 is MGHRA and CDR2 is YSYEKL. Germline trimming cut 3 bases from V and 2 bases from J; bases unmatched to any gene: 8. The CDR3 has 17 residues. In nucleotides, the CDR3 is TGCGCCAGCAGCCAGGGACAGGGGGCGCAGTCCGCCTACGAGCAGTACTTC. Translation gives CASSQGQGAQSAYEQYF.

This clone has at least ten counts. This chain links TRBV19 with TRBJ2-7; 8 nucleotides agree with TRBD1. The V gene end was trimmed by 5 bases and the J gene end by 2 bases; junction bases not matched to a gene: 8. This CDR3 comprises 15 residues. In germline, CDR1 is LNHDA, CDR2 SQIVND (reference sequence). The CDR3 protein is CASSPNPGQAYEQYF. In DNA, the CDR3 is TGTGCCAGTAGTCCTAATCCGGGACAGGCCTACGAGCAGTACTTC.

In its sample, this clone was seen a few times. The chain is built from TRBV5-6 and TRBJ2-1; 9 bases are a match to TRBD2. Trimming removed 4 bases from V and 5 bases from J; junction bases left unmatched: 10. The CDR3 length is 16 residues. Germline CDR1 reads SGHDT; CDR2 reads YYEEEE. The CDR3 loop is CASSLGGLARNNEQFF. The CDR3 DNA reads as TGTGCCAGCAGCCTAGGCGGACTAGCGCGAAACAATGAGCAGTTCTTC.

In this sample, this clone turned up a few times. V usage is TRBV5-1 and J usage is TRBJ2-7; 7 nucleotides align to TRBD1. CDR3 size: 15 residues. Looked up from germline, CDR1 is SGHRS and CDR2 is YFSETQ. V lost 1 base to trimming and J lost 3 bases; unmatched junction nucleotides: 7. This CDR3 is CASSLMGTDFYEQYF. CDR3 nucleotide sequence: TGCGCCAGCAGCTTGATGGGGACAGATTTCTACGAGCAGTACTTC.

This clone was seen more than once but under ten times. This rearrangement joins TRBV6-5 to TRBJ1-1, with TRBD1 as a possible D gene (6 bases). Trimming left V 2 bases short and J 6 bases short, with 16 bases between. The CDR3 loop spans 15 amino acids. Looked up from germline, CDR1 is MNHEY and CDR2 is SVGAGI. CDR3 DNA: TGTGCCAGCAGTTACCAACGAACGGGGGGCGCTGAAGCTTTCTTT. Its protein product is CASSYQRTGGAEAFF.

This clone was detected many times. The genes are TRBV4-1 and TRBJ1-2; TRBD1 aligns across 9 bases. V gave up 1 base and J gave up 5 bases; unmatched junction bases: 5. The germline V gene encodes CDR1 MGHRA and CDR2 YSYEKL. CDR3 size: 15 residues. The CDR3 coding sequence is TGCGCCAGCAGCCAAGGCCGGGACAGGGCTTATGGCTACACCTTC. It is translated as CASSQGRDRAYGYTF.

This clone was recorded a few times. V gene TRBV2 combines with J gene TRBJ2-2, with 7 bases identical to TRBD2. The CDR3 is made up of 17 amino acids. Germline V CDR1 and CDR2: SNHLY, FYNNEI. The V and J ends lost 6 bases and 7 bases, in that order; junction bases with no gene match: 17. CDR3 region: CASSDTRLAPSGGELFF. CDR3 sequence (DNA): TGTGCCAGCAGCGATACCAGACTAGCCCCTTCGGGCGGGGAGCTGTTTTTT.

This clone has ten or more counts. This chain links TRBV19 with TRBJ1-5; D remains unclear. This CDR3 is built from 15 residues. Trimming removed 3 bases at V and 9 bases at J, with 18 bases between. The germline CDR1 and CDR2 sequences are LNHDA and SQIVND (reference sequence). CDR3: CASSMLAEAVLPQHF. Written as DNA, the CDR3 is TGTGCCAGTAGTATGCTGGCCGAGGCGGTGTTGCCCCAGCATTTT.

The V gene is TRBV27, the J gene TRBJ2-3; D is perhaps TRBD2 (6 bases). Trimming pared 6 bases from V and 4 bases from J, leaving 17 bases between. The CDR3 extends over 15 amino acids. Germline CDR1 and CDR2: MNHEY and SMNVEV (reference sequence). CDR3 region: CASSSPGVVPDTQYF. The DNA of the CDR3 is TGTGCCAGCAGCTCCCCGGGAGTCGTCCCAGATACGCAGTATTTT.